Below are 29 T cell receptor beta chains sequenced from a single sample in a study of CD8 T cells in ankylosing spondylitis. A single record per CDR3 protein comes from TCRdb applying MiXCR to the 5' RACE reads. The sample comprises fewer than 350,000 distinct CDR3 sequences, around 10% of which are singletons, and roughly 9% rests with the top ten. The sample comprised blood, either unsorted or a sorted T cell fraction (not recorded which). The receptors were gathered from a female donor with ankylosing spondylitis or in good health (not recorded which).

This clonotype was observed many times. J is TRBJ2-7 and V is TRBV20-1; D is ambiguous. Germline V gives CDR1 DFQATT, CDR2 SNEGSKA (reference sequence). The V and J ends lost 0 bases and 6 bases respectively, with 6 bases between them. This CDR3 region has 11 residues. The CDR3 DNA follows: TGCAGTGCTAGAGACACTCTCGAGCAGTACTTC. Residues: CSARDTLEQYF.

The chain is built from TRBV7-8 and TRBJ1-1; TRBD1 is a possible D gene (5 bases). The CDR3 is 16 amino acids. Germline lookup yields CDR1 SGHVS and CDR2 FQNEAQ. Trimming pared 1 base from V and 7 bases from J, leaving 19 bases between. Here the CDR3 reads CASSLGRTASRGEAFF. The CDR3 region has the DNA TGTGCCAGCAGCTTAGGGAGGACGGCGTCGAGGGGTGAAGCTTTCTTT.

This clonotype was found many times. This rearrangement joins TRBV28 to TRBJ2-7; 9 bases map to TRBD2. This CDR3 is 14 amino acids long. The ends lost 3 bases at V and 5 bases at J; junction bases unmatched: 5. Germline V lookup: CDR1 MDHEN, CDR2 SYDVKM. CDR3 DNA sequence: TGTGCCAGCAGTTTTCAGCGGGGGGTTAACGAGCAGTACTTC. This codes for CASSFQRGVNEQYF.

The CDR3 coding sequence is TGTGCCAGCAGTTTAGTAGCCCGCGGGGAGCTGTTTTTT. As protein: CASSLVARGELFF. V and J are TRBV27 and TRBJ2-2; D is ambiguous. Germline V gene lookup returns CDR1 MNHEY and CDR2 SMNVEV (reference sequence). CDR3 length: 13 residues. Trimming removed 2 bases from V and 7 bases from J, with 8 bases in between.

This clonotype was recorded many times. J is TRBJ2-7 and V is TRBV12-3 or TRBV12-4; 10 bases line up with TRBD2. V was clipped by 6 bases and J by 1 base; unmatched bases: 3. The CDR3 runs to 14 residues. The CDR3 loop reads CASRRTSGSYEQYF. The CDR3 DNA sequence: TGTGCCAGCAGGAGGACTAGCGGATCCTACGAGCAGTACTTC.

For this clonotype: A read error may explain this, as a much larger clone is one base away. This CDR3 is missing its conserved last phenylalanine or tryptophan, likely due to a read error. This chain uses TRBV5-1 with TRBJ2-5; TRBD2 is a possible D gene (6 bases). Germline V gene data show CDR1 as SGHRS and CDR2 as YFSETQ. Trimming shortened V by 4 bases and J by 4 bases, and 17 bases separated the two germline ends. CDR3 length equals 15 residues. CDR3 sequence reads: CASSREPTPRETQYS. The CDR3 coding sequence is TGCGCCAGCAGCCGGGAGCCGACGCCGAGAGAGACCCAGTACTCC.

This clonotype was found many times. This chain uses TRBV12-3 or TRBV12-4 with TRBJ1-1; 8 nucleotides line up with TRBD1. CDR3 length equals 13 residues. V shed 3 bases, J shed 6 bases, and the junction held 3 bases outside the gene matches. The DNA for the CDR3 is TGTGCCAGCAGTTTTTGGGGACAGGCTGAAGCTTTCTTT. Amino acids: CASSFWGQAEAFF.

This clonotype occurred many times. The chain uses TRBV7-2 and TRBJ2-3; D may be TRBD1 (5 bases). The CDR3 spans 13 residues. Germline V gene lookup returns CDR1 SGHTA and CDR2 FQGNSA. V lost 1 base and J lost 12, with 14 bases in between. The CDR3 region is CASSLVQAASQYF. CDR3 nucleotides: TGTGCCAGCAGCTTAGTACAGGCCGCCTCCCAGTATTTT.

This clonotype has a count of ten or more. The chain joins TRBV6-1 to TRBJ1-2, with D hard to call. The CDR3 covers 13 residues. Trimming removed 6 bases at V and 8 bases at J, with 16 bases between. Germline lookup yields CDR1 MNHNS and CDR2 SASEGT. The CDR3 sequence is CASRPPTGWGYTF. CDR3 coding DNA: TGTGCCAGCAGACCTCCGACCGGTTGGGGCTACACCTTC.

About this clonotype itself: A read error is possible here, since a much larger clone lies one base away. J is TRBJ2-3 and V is TRBV20-1, with a weak D call TRBD1 (7 bases). This CDR3 is 14 amino acids long. Germline V gives CDR1 DFQATT, CDR2 SNEGSKA (reference sequence). CDR3 DNA: TGCAGAGCTGGAGGGGGCCTCGGTCCAGATACGCGGTATTTT. It yields the protein CRAGGGLGPDTRYF.

This clonotype was found many times. The gene calls are TRBV20-1 and TRBJ1-5, with D unclear. Looked up from germline, CDR1 is DFQATT and CDR2 is SNEGSKA (reference sequence). The CDR3 runs to 15 residues. V gave up 1 base and J gave up 1 base, with 11 bases separating them. CDR3: CSARVGPLSNQPQHF. DNA of the CDR3: TGCAGTGCTAGAGTCGGTCCCCTCAGCAATCAGCCCCAGCATTTT.

This clonotype appeared many times. The rearrangement joins TRBV7-8 to TRBJ2-1; the D gene is possibly TRBD2 (5 bases). Deletions cut 6 bases from V and 6 bases from J, with 15 bases between. CDR1 and CDR2 (germline): SGHVS, FQNEAQ. The length of the CDR3 is 14 residues. CDR3 nucleotide sequence: TGTGCCAGCAGTCGCCGGGATTGGGCCAATGAGCAGTTCTTC. Amino acids: CASSRRDWANEQFF.

J is TRBJ2-4 and V is TRBV7-8; D possibly matches TRBD1 or TRBD2 (5 bases each). The germline CDR1 and CDR2 sequences are SGHVS and FQNEAQ. The CDR3 loop spans 17 amino acids. The V end was cut by 4 bases, the J end by 2 bases, with 18 bases between. CDR3 amino acids: CASSSQRGRGPKNIQYF. Written as DNA, the CDR3 is TGTGCCAGCAGCTCTCAACGGGGCCGTGGGCCCAAAAACATTCAGTACTTC.

This clonotype was observed at least ten times. The CDR3 sequence is CSARKGQGITDTQYF. For the CDR3, the DNA is TGCAGCGCCCGAAAGGGACAGGGGATCACAGATACGCAGTATTTT. The chain recombines TRBV29-1 with TRBJ2-3; the match to TRBD1 covers 10 bases. This CDR3 is built from 15 residues. Trimming cost V 7 bases and J 2 bases; bases outside gene matches: 9. The germline V gene has CDR1 SQVTM and CDR2 ANQGSEA.

The chain carries TRBV20-1 and TRBJ2-7; either TRBD1 or TRBD2 may supply D (5 bases each). The CDR3 is 15 amino acids. CDR1 is DFQATT and CDR2 is SNEGSKA in the germline V gene (reference sequence). V gave up 0 bases and J gave up 2 bases, with 14 bases separating them. Written as DNA, the CDR3 is TGCAGTGCTAGAGATCCCAGGGACGGTACCTACGAGCAGTACTTC. Protein sequence: CSARDPRDGTYEQYF.

This clonotype was recorded a few times. This chain uses TRBV20-1 with TRBJ1-2, with 10 bases fitting TRBD1. Germline CDR1 reads DFQATT; CDR2 reads SNEGSKA (reference sequence). V shed 6 bases, J shed 4 bases, and the junction held 17 bases outside the gene matches. The CDR3 sequence is 17 residues long. The CDR3 region has the DNA TGCAGTGCCATGCCCGGACAGGGGGTAAGGGAAGTCTATGGCTACACCTTC. It codes for CSAMPGQGVREVYGYTF.

V and J are TRBV7-9 and TRBJ1-1; no clear D gene. V was cut by 4 bases and J by 1 base, with 7 bases left in between. From germline, CDR1 is SEHNR and CDR2 FQNEAQ (reference sequence). The CDR3 has 13 residues. CDR3 in DNA: TGTGCCAGCAGCTCTATCAGGAACACTGAAGCTTTCTTT. Its translation is CASSSIRNTEAFF.

This clonotype has a count of ten or more. The chain couples TRBV20-1 to TRBJ2-3; no definite D call. The germline V and J ends were trimmed by 4 bases and 0 bases, with 11 bases remaining between them. Germline lookup yields CDR1 DFQATT and CDR2 SNEGSKA (reference sequence). The CDR3 loop spans 14 amino acids. Written as DNA, the CDR3 is TGCAGTGCTATAACGGCCGGGAGCACAGATACGCAGTATTTT. Protein: CSAITAGSTDTQYF.

This clonotype has a count of ten or more. This rearrangement joins TRBV20-1 to TRBJ1-6, with D unclear. Germline V gives CDR1 DFQATT, CDR2 SNEGSKA (reference sequence). The V gene lost 1 base and the J gene lost 5 bases, with 9 bases spanning the gap. This CDR3 region has 14 residues. CDR3 residues: CSARGLADNSPLHF. CDR3 DNA sequence: TGCAGTGCTAGAGGCCTAGCCGATAATTCACCCCTCCACTTT.

This clonotype was found many times. The V call is TRBV5-1, the J call TRBJ1-6; 7 bases agree with TRBD1. The germline gives CDR1 SGHRS, CDR2 YFSETQ. Unmatched junction bases numbered 7, after V lost 3 bases and J lost 7 bases. The CDR3 spans 15 residues. The CDR3 sequence is CASSSLNRGNSPLHF. In DNA, the CDR3 is TGCGCCAGCAGCTCTCTAAACAGGGGAAATTCACCCCTCCACTTT.

This clonotype was observed a handful of times. The CDR3 spells CSARGSSGDTYGNEQFF. The CDR3 coding sequence is TGCAGTGCTAGAGGAAGTAGCGGGGATACCTATGGGAATGAGCAGTTCTTC. The V call is TRBV20-1, the J call TRBJ2-1; 8 nucleotides match TRBD2. The CDR3 covers 17 residues. Germline V CDR1 and CDR2: DFQATT, SNEGSKA (reference sequence). Trimming at V came to 1 base and at J to 7 bases, leaving 15 bases not matched to a gene.

On this clonotype itself: A much larger clone is a single base away; this may be a read error. The chain joins TRBV5-1 to TRBJ2-7, with 9 bases fitting TRBD1. Germline V gene data show CDR1 as SGHRS and CDR2 as YFSETQ. CDR3 length: 14 residues. CDR3 protein: CASSSEQGAHEHYF. The CDR3 nucleotides are TGCGCCAGCAGCTCGGAACAGGGGGCCCACGAGCACTACTTC.

This clonotype was counted ten times or more. The chain carries TRBV20-1 and TRBJ2-1; D is possibly TRBD1 (6 bases). This CDR3 has 14 amino acids. The V and J ends lost 4 bases and 3 bases respectively, with 13 bases between them. From germline, CDR1 is DFQATT and CDR2 SNEGSKA (reference sequence). The CDR3 is CSAKGHLRYNEQFF. The CDR3 nucleotides read TGCAGTGCTAAGGGACACCTTCGCTACAATGAGCAGTTCTTC.

J is TRBJ1-1 and V is TRBV3-1; 8 bases map to TRBD1. Trimming took 2 bases from V and 4 from J; bases not matched to a gene: 15. Germline-derived CDR1 and CDR2 are LGHDT and YNNKEL (reference sequence). The CDR3 is 18 amino acids. The CDR3 here is CASSQFPPLQGVGTEAFF. CDR3 coding DNA: TGTGCCAGCAGCCAATTCCCACCCCTACAGGGGGTGGGCACTGAAGCTTTCTTT. Using reference TRBV3-1 and TRBJ1-1 for the parts outside the CDR3, the full variable domain is DTAVSQTPKYLVTQMGNDKSIKCEQNLGHDTMYWYKQDSKKFLKIMFSYNNKELIINETVPNRFSPKSPDKAHLNLHINSLELGDSAVYFCASSQFPPLQGVGTEAFFGQGTRLTVV.

This clonotype has a count of ten or more. This chain links TRBV10-1 with TRBJ1-1; tentative D call: TRBD1 (5 bases). V dropped 0 bases and J dropped 3 bases, with 11 bases sitting between them. This CDR3 is 15 amino acids long. Germline assignment: CDR1 WNHNN and CDR2 SYGVQD (reference sequence). CDR3 sequence: CASSESRGTHTEAFF. In nucleotides, the CDR3 is TGCGCCAGCAGTGAGTCACGAGGGACCCACACTGAAGCTTTCTTT.

This clonotype has a count of ten or more. J is TRBJ1-6 and V is TRBV5-1; D not certain. The CDR3 is 13 amino acids. The V end lost 4 bases, the J end lost 8 bases, and 10 bases lay between the germline ends. Germline V gene lookup returns CDR1 SGHRS and CDR2 YFSETQ. The CDR3 nucleotides are TGCGCCAGCAGCGTGACAAGTCATTCACCCCTCCACTTT. It encodes CASSVTSHSPLHF.

This clonotype was counted a few times. This chain connects TRBV29-1 to TRBJ1-1; 10 positions match TRBD1. The trim removed 3 bases at V and 5 bases at J, leaving 3 bases unmatched. CDR1 is SQVTM and CDR2 is ANQGSEA in the germline V gene. This CDR3 has 13 amino acids. As DNA, the CDR3 is TGCAGCGTTGACCGACAGGGGGCTACTGAAGCTTTCTTT. Translation: CSVDRQGATEAFF.

The chain is built from TRBV5-1 and TRBJ1-1; no clear D. Germline values: CDR1 SGHRS, CDR2 YFSETQ. The CDR3 consists of 15 residues. V dropped 0 bases and J dropped 7 bases, with 16 bases sitting between them. The CDR3 DNA reads as TGCGCCAGCAGCTTGGCCCTCAGGCAGACGAGTGAAGCTTTCTTT. Translating it yields CASSLALRQTSEAFF.

In its sample, this clonotype was seen many times. The chain has TRBV10-3 and TRBJ2-7; D is perhaps TRBD1 or TRBD2 (5 bases each). Trimming removed 3 bases at V and 4 bases at J, with 13 bases between. Germline V gene sequence: CDR1 ENHRY, CDR2 SYGVKD. This CDR3 region has 14 residues. The CDR3 region is CAISDPSGGYEQYF. The CDR3 nucleotides are TGTGCCATCAGTGACCCCTCTGGGGGTTACGAGCAGTACTTC.